A selection of T cell receptor beta chains follows, all from one sample in a study of T cell responses to AZD1222 COVID-19 vaccine. Produced via immunoSEQ multiplex PCR; TCRdb's table is partial and in-frame only. The sample comprises about 120,000 clones, 85% to 90% of which are singletons, and approximately 3.5% rests with the top ten. Sequenced material: peripheral blood, taken on day 0 of AZD1222 vaccination. The receptors derive from an adult in good health. Each CDR3 is given with its conserved first and last residue. The order of the fields is CDR3 protein, CDR3 DNA, V gene, D gene, J gene, clone size. The D gene is left open where the match is weak. Only some rows state a clone size, as once, few, many or a class for expanded clones.

CASTFVLAYGYTF	TGTGCCAGCACTTTTGTCCTTGCCTATGGCTACACCTTC	TRBV28	NA	TRBJ1-2	NA
CASSEGQRYGYTF	TGCGCCAGCAGTGAAGGACAACGGTATGGCTACACCTTC	TRBV10-1	NA	TRBJ1-2	NA
CASSLARVGAEQYF	TGTGCCAGCAGCTTAGCCCGGGTAGGAGCCGAGCAGTACTTC	TRBV7-9	NA	TRBJ2-7	once
CASRGTPTGELFF	TGTGCCAGCAGAGGGACTCCGACCGGGGAGCTGTTTTTT	TRBV11-3	NA	TRBJ2-2	NA
CASSLFRDESNYGYTF	TGTGCCAGCAGCTTATTTCGTGACGAATCTAACTATGGCTACACCTTC	TRBV7-9	NA	TRBJ1-2	NA
CASSPPEGAGQPQHF	TGTGCCAGCTCACCACCAGAGGGGGCCGGTCAGCCCCAGCATTTT	TRBV18	TRBD1	TRBJ1-5	NA
CASSPDRVSGYTF	TGTGCCAGCAGCCCTGACAGGGTATCTGGCTACACCTTC	TRBV28	TRBD1	TRBJ1-2	NA
CASSFQQGGSNSPLHF	TGTGCCAGCAGCTTCCAACAGGGAGGGTCAAATTCACCCCTCCACTTT	TRBV7-6	NA	TRBJ1-6	NA
CASNSRQGADYGYTF	TGTGCCAGCAACAGCCGACAGGGGGCGGACTATGGCTACACCTTC	TRBV7-2	TRBD1	TRBJ1-2	once
CASSLVRQQETQYF	TGTGCCAGCAGCTTAGTCCGACAGCAAGAGACCCAGTACTTC	TRBV11-2	NA	TRBJ2-5	NA
CASSKWDMNTEAFF	TGTGCCAGCAGCAAATGGGACATGAACACTGAAGCTTTCTTT	TRBV6-5	NA	TRBJ1-1	NA
CASSVASGGGAEQFF	TGTGCCAGCAGCGTAGCGAGCGGGGGAGGGGCTGAGCAGTTCTTC	TRBV9	TRBD2	TRBJ2-1	NA
CASSKGQPNTEAFF	TGTGCCAGTAGTAAGGGGCAGCCGAACACTGAAGCTTTCTTT	TRBV19	NA	TRBJ1-1	NA
CASSHNSGGARNEQFF	TGTGCCAGCAGCCACAACTCCGGGGGGGCCAGAAATGAGCAGTTCTTC	TRBV3-1/TRBV3-2	TRBD2	TRBJ2-1	NA
CASSGARIGTDQPQHF	TGTGCCAGCAGCGGCGCGCGGATAGGGACCGATCAGCCCCAGCATTTT	TRBV9	NA	TRBJ1-5	NA
CASSQEGSGGAAYNEQFF	TGCGCCAGCAGCCAAGAAGGAAGCGGGGGGGCCGCCTACAATGAGCAGTTCTTC	TRBV4-1	TRBD2	TRBJ2-1	NA
CASREQGSELFF	TGCGCCAGCAGGGAGCAAGGATCGGAGCTGTTTTTT	TRBV10-1	NA	TRBJ2-2	NA
CASSYNRLAQNTGELFF	TGTGCCAGCAGCTACAACCGACTAGCGCAGAACACCGGGGAGCTGTTTTTT	TRBV7-2	TRBD2	TRBJ2-2	NA
CASSLTGIDGYTF	TGTGCCAGCAGTTTAACGGGGATCGATGGCTACACCTTC	TRBV28	NA	TRBJ1-2	NA
CASSIDGSSGNTIYF	TGTGCCAGCAGTATAGACGGAAGCTCTGGAAACACCATATATTTT	TRBV6-5	NA	TRBJ1-3	medium-sized
CASSYQETQYF	TGCGCCAGCAGCTACCAAGAGACCCAGTACTTC	TRBV5-1	NA	TRBJ2-5	NA
CASSSTGGGSDTQYF	TGCGCCAGCAGCTCGACAGGGGGAGGGTCAGATACGCAGTATTTT	TRBV5-1	TRBD1	TRBJ2-3	few
CASSLNPLLSAGELFF	TGTGCCAGCAGCTTAAACCCCCTACTCAGCGCCGGGGAGCTGTTTTTT	TRBV7-3	NA	TRBJ2-2	NA